This T cell receptor (beta chain) was retrieved from a study of CD8+ T cells in alopecia areata. Treatment indicated: oral pan-JAK inhibitor, 5-10 mg twice daily. The CDR3 extends over 14 amino acids. V lost 5 bases and J lost 0, with 8 bases in between. In germline, CDR1 is SGHAT, CDR2 FQNNGV. Sequencing relied on a cDNA template that was reverse transcribed from extracted RNA. Clones were read by immunoSEQ multiplex PCR, and TCRdb kept only the in-frame ones, dropping some. The data contain about 200,000 clones, 55% to 75% of them singletons. This TCR derives from a human donor with alopecia areata. Sequenced material: CD4+ T cells sorted from blood, taken at week 24, from a patient treated with tofacitinib. The chain uses TRBV11-2 and TRBJ2-4; D is uncertain. Written as DNA, the CDR3 is TGTGCCAGCAGCCCGGTGGGAGCCAAAAACATTCAGTACTTC. Residues: CASSPVGAKNIQYF.